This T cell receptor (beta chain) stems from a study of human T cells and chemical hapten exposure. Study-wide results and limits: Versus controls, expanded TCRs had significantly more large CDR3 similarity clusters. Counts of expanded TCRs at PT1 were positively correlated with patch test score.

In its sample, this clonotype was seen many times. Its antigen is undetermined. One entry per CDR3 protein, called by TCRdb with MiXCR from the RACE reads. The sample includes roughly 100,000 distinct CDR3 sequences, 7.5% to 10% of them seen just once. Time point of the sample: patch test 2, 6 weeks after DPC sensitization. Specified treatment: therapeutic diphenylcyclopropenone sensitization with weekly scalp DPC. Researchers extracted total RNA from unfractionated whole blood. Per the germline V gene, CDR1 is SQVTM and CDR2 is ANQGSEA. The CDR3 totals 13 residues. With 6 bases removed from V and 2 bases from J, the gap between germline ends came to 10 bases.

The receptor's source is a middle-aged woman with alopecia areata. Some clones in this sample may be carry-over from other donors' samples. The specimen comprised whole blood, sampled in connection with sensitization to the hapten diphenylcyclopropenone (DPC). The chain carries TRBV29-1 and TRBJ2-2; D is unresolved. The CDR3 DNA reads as TGCAGCGTGGATGAGCTAAACACCGGGGAGCTGTTTTTT. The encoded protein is CSVDELNTGELFF.